This T cell receptor beta chain was identified during a study of T cell responses to AZD1222 COVID-19 vaccine. Study outcomes and limitations: Among spike-specific TCRs, nearly half reportedly target unmutated variant regions. Donors were chiefly white British, with a greater number of females, and clonal diversity was perhaps underestimated. The breadth and depth of Spike-specific TCRs increased once two AZD1222 doses had been given.

Germline V gene lookup returns CDR1 ENHRY and CDR2 SYGVKD. This CDR3 has 13 amino acids. V trimming: 10 bases; J trimming: 0 bases; junction bases outside the gene matches: 6. The protocol was immunoSEQ multiplex PCR, while the TCRdb copy is restricted to in-frame clones and leaves out a portion. The sample lists about 260,000 clones, just over 90% occurring once. Concerning this clone itself: Its antigen is unidentified.

The rearrangement joins TRBV10-3 to TRBJ2-7, with 7 bases that match TRBD1. Specimen: peripheral blood, collected on day 0 of AZD1222 vaccination. The receptor was derived from an adult in good health. CDR3 DNA: TGTGCCAACCGGGACAGAGACTCCTACGAGCAGTACTTC. Protein: CANRDRDSYEQYF.